The present T cell receptor (beta chain) was sequenced within a study of T cell responses to AZD1222 COVID-19 vaccine. Study details: Doses given second, at about 4 or about 12 weeks, were pooled. Whole-study findings and limits: Only a handful of AZD1222 recipients, several in all, had baseline seropositivity. Spike was spanned by vaccine-associated CD4 TCRs, with dominance at 160-218 and 743-854. The breadth and depth of Spike-specific TCRs increased once two AZD1222 doses had been given.

Method: immunoSEQ multiplex PCR; TCRdb's copy keeps in-frame clones and lacks some. The sample includes around 120,000 clones, roughly 90% of them seen just once. A remark on this clone: Its antigen is as yet unknown.

Germline loops: CDR1 WNHNN, CDR2 SYGVQD (reference sequence). The CDR3 spans 13 residues. Trimming removed 7 bases from V and 10 bases from J, with 17 bases in between. This rearrangement joins TRBV10-1 to TRBJ2-1; D gene unclear. This clonotype was sampled from an adult in good health. The source material was peripheral blood, sampled on day 0 of AZD1222 vaccination. In nucleotides, the CDR3 is TGCGCCAGCAATTTAGACAACAAAGGGGAGCAGTTCTTC. This sequence encodes CASNLDNKGEQFF.